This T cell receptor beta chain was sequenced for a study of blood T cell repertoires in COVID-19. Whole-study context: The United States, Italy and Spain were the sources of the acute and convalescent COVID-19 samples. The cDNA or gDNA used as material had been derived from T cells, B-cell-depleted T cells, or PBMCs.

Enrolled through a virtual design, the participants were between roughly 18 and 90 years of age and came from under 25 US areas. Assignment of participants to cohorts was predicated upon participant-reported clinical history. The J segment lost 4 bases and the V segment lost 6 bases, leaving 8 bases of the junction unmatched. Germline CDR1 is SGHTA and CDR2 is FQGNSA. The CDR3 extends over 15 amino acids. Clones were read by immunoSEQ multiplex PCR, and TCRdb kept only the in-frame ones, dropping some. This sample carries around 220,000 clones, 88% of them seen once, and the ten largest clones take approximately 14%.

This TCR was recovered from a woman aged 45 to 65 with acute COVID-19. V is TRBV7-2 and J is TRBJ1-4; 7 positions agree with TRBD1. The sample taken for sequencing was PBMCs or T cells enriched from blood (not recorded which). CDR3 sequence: CASRANRGVNEKLFF. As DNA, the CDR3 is TGTGCCAGCAGAGCCAACAGGGGCGTTAATGAAAAACTGTTTTTT.